Below are 20 T cell receptor beta chains sequenced from a single sample in a study of CD8+ T cells in alopecia areata. Treatment meaning: oral pan-JAK inhibitor, 5-10 mg twice daily. Once RNA had been extracted, it was reverse transcribed into cDNA to act as the sequencing template. Using immunoSEQ multiplex PCR, the repertoire was profiled, and TCRdb retains in-frame clones only, with some absent. Among 200,000 to 250,000 clones, more than 55% were seen once, and the ten largest hold roughly 1.2%. This specimen consisted of CD4+ T cells sorted from blood, obtained at approximately week 42, from a patient treated with tofacitinib. These receptor sequences come from a human donor with alopecia areata.

The rearrangement joins TRBV7-2 to TRBJ1-4, with D unresolved. Trimming shortened V by 1 base and J by 7 bases, and 13 bases separated the two germline ends. The CDR3 sequence is 15 residues long. CDR1 is SGHTA, CDR2 FQGNSA, per germline. CDR3 amino acids: CASSLELGWGEKLFF. The CDR3, as DNA: TGTGCCAGCAGCTTAGAGCTGGGATGGGGTGAAAAACTGTTTTTT. The full variable domain, completed using reference TRBV7-2 and TRBJ1-4, is GAGVSQSPSNKVTEKGKDVELRCDPISGHTALYWYRQSLGQGLEFLIYFQGNSAPDKSGLPSDRFSAERTGGSVSTLTIQRTQQEDSAVYLCASSLELGWGEKLFFGSGTQLSVL.

This clone was observed a few times. The chain employs TRBV29-1 and TRBJ2-7, with a weak D call TRBD2 (6 bases). V shed 4 bases and J shed 5 bases, with 12 bases lying between them. Germline CDR1 reads SQVTM; CDR2 reads ANQGSEA. The CDR3 runs 12 residues. The CDR3 reads CSVGWEVHEQYF. The DNA of the CDR3 is TGCAGCGTTGGATGGGAGGTGCACGAGCAGTACTTC.

CDR3 DNA: TGTGCCAGCAGTGAAAGGGGCAACTCTGGGGCCAACGTCCTGACTTTC. This translates into CASSERGNSGANVLTF. The chain is built from TRBV6-1 and TRBJ2-6, with TRBD1 as a possible D gene (5 bases). Trimming pared 2 bases from V and 0 bases from J, leaving 8 bases between. CDR3 size: 16 residues. From germline, CDR1 is MNHNS and CDR2 SASEGT.

The chain is built from TRBV10-3 and TRBJ2-1; D is unresolved. Trimming removed 4 bases at V and 7 bases at J, with 5 bases between. The CDR3 covers 11 residues. Germline CDR1 reads ENHRY; CDR2 reads SYGVKD. CDR3 loop: CAISVGNEQFF. The CDR3 DNA reads as TGTGCCATCAGTGTGGGGAATGAGCAGTTCTTC.

This chain links TRBV15 with TRBJ1-2; D not certain. Germline loops: CDR1 LNHNV, CDR2 YYDKDF (reference sequence). This CDR3 region has 16 residues. With 1 base removed from V and 0 bases from J, the gap between germline ends came to 12 bases. CDR3 coding DNA: TGTGCCACCAGCAGAGGCTCAAGTACTCCTAACTATGGCTACACCTTC. Its translation is CATSRGSSTPNYGYTF.

This chain joins TRBV6-5 and TRBJ1-4; D is ambiguous. CDR1 MNHEY and CDR2 SVGAGI come from the germline V gene. The CDR3 has 16 residues. The ends were cut back, 2 bases at V and 1 base at J, with 11 bases in the middle. DNA for the CDR3: TGTGCCAGCAGTTACGGCAAGGGCGGAACTAATGAAAAACTGTTTTTT. Residues: CASSYGKGGTNEKLFF.

V is TRBV30 and J is TRBJ1-2; weak D call: TRBD1 (5 bases). Trimming took 3 bases from V and 8 from J, leaving 10 bases between them. The CDR3 is made up of 11 amino acids. Germline V gene sequence: CDR1 GTSNPN, CDR2 SVGIG (reference sequence). CDR3 DNA: TGTGCCTGGAGCCCGGGGACGGGCTACACCTTC. Its translation: CAWSPGTGYTF.

The chain employs TRBV2 and TRBJ1-1; D might be TRBD1 (5 bases). Germline V gives CDR1 SNHLY, CDR2 FYNNEI. The CDR3 is 12 amino acids. V was shortened by 7 bases and J by 1 base, with 7 bases between the two germline ends. The CDR3 coding sequence is TGTGCCAGCAAGGACAAGAACACTGAAGCTTTCTTT. Protein: CASKDKNTEAFF.

This clone was seen a handful of times. The J gene is TRBJ1-2, the V gene TRBV18; 10 bases match TRBD1. Germline CDR1 and CDR2: KGHSH and LQKENI. The J segment lost 8 bases and the V segment lost 4 bases, leaving 7 bases of the junction unmatched. The CDR3 is 14 residues long. CDR3 nucleotides: TGTGCCAGCTCACTCCGGGACAGGGGCGAGGGCTACACCTTC. The encoded protein is CASSLRDRGEGYTF.

The V call is TRBV2, the J call TRBJ1-6, with TRBD1 identical over 8 bases. V lost 5 bases and J lost 7; bases outside the gene matches: 4. Germline CDR1 reads SNHLY; CDR2 reads FYNNEI. CDR3 length equals 14 residues. The CDR3 loop reads CASSLTGENSPLHF. DNA for the CDR3: TGTGCCAGCAGTCTGACAGGGGAGAATTCACCCCTCCACTTT.

The V and J genes are TRBV29-1 and TRBJ2-5, with D possibly matching TRBD2 (6 bases). This CDR3 has 14 amino acids. V was clipped by 8 bases and J by 0 bases, with 16 bases between them. Germline CDR1 reads SQVTM; CDR2 reads ANQGSEA. The CDR3 protein is CSTPGRPHQETQYF. CDR3 bases: TGCAGCACCCCGGGGAGGCCTCACCAAGAGACCCAGTACTTC.

This clone was seen only a few times. J is TRBJ1-2 and V is TRBV30; TRBD1 agrees at 7 bases. J was trimmed by 7 bases and V by 8 bases; bases with no gene match: 7. The CDR3 contains 11 residues. Germline CDR1 GTSNPN, CDR2 SVGIG (reference sequence). CDR3 in amino acids: CARQGLGGYTF. The CDR3 nucleotides are TGTGCCCGACAGGGCCTCGGTGGCTACACCTTC. Variable domain in full (rest from reference TRBV30 and TRBJ1-2): SQTIHQWPATLVQPVGSPLSLECTVEGTSNPNLYWYRQAAGRGLQLLFYSVGIGQISSEVPQNLSASRPQDRQFILSSKKLLLSDSGFYLCARQGLGGYTFGSGTRLTVV.

This clone has more than one count but fewer than ten. The chain links TRBV5-5 to TRBJ2-7; maybe TRBD1 (5 bases). CDR3 length: 10 residues. V lost 8 bases and J lost 3, with 6 bases in between. CDR1 is SGHKS, CDR2 YYEKEE, per germline (reference sequence). Here the CDR3 reads CARQVYEQYF. In DNA form, the CDR3 reads TGTGCCAGACAGGTCTACGAGCAGTACTTC.

The chain has TRBV27 and TRBJ1-2; a weak D match, TRBD1 (6 bases). Germline assignment: CDR1 MNHEY and CDR2 SMNVEV (reference sequence). The CDR3 extends over 13 amino acids. The V end was cut by 4 bases, the J end by 8 bases, with 14 bases between. CDR3 in DNA: TGTGCCAGCAGTTCTGTGGGGGGCGGGGGCTACACCTTC. Its translation is CASSSVGGGGYTF.

The chain is built from TRBV14 and TRBJ2-2; D ambiguous. CDR3 size: 13 residues. Looked up from germline, CDR1 is SGHDN and CDR2 is FVKESK. V was pared by 1 base and J by 6 bases, with 6 bases between. Here the CDR3 reads CASSQAVPGELFF. For the CDR3, the DNA is TGTGCCAGCAGCCAAGCAGTTCCCGGGGAGCTGTTTTTT.

The J gene is TRBJ1-4, the V gene TRBV30; D might be TRBD1 (5 bases). Germline CDR1 reads GTSNPN; CDR2 reads SVGIG (reference sequence). The CDR3 consists of 15 residues. V was shortened by 5 bases and J by 1 base, with 14 bases between the two germline ends. The CDR3, as DNA: TGTGCCTGGGCCGACCACCAGGGAACTAATGAAAAACTGTTTTTT. This encodes CAWADHQGTNEKLFF.

This clone was seen ten or more times. The chain employs TRBV30 and TRBJ1-4; no clear D gene. CDR1 and CDR2 (germline): GTSNPN, SVGIG (reference sequence). The CDR3 is 15 residues long. V lost 3 bases, J lost 4 bases, and 15 bases lay in between. The CDR3 sequence is CAWRNGDTVNEKLFF. CDR3 DNA: TGTGCCTGGAGGAACGGGGATACAGTTAATGAAAAACTGTTTTTT.

This clone was counted only a few times. The V call is TRBV27, the J call TRBJ1-6; D is unclear. Germline V gene data show CDR1 as MNHEY and CDR2 as SMNVEV (reference sequence). The CDR3 has 15 amino acids. Between the trimmed V and J ends, which lost 2 bases and 5 bases, there was a span of 10 bases. The CDR3 DNA reads as TGTGCCAGCAGTTTAGTACGGAAACATAATTCACCCCTCCACTTT. Translation: CASSLVRKHNSPLHF.

The J gene is TRBJ2-1, the V gene TRBV29-1, with D unresolved. The germline V gene encodes CDR1 SQVTM and CDR2 ANQGSEA. This CDR3 comprises 14 residues. The ends were cut back, 4 bases at V and 8 bases at J, with 18 bases in the middle. In DNA form, the CDR3 reads TGCAGCGTTGGACAAAGGGTAGCTGTGGATGAGCAGTTCTTC. Its protein is CSVGQRVAVDEQFF.

CDR3 bases: TGTGCCAGCAGCCCTCCCGACAGGGGTGGTCGTTCACCCCTCCACTTT. This encodes CASSPPDRGGRSPLHF. The chain employs TRBV11-2 and TRBJ1-6, with 8 bases fitting TRBD1. The CDR3 sequence is 16 residues long. The germline V gene encodes CDR1 SGHAT and CDR2 FQNNGV. The V and J ends lost 5 bases and 9 bases, in that order; junction bases with no gene match: 12.